This TCR beta chain was profiled in a study of Ad26.COV2.S vaccination and SARS-CoV-2 variants. Study-wide findings and caveats: Vaccinees showed greater spike-specific TCR breadth than placebo recipients. Whether participants received vaccine or placebo, their non-spike TCR breadth was similar.

Germline V gene sequence: CDR1 MNHEY, CDR2 SVGAGI. V lost 8 bases to trimming and J lost 1 base, with 12 bases between them. The CDR3 has 13 residues. Comments on this clone: Its target is unknown.

This sample's treatment: 19 received Ad26.COV2.S at low or high dose, single or two shots; 5 received placebo; per-sample allocation not given. Samples were taken on day 63 after the first vaccine or placebo injection. This Boston cohort included adults aged 18-55 years. Generated by immunoSEQ multiplex PCR, the TCRdb table keeps only in-frame clones and is missing some. The sample lists a few hundred thousand clones, about nine tenths occurring once. This sequence joins TRBV6-5 and TRBJ2-7; D not certain. This sequence was found in a person between 18 and 65 years old who received the Ad26.COV2.S COVID-19 vaccine or a placebo. Here the sequenced sample was peripheral blood, taken in a trial of Ad26.COV2.S vaccine versus placebo. The CDR3 spells CASWPSASYEQYF. CDR3 DNA: TGTGCCAGCTGGCCTTCCGCGTCCTACGAGCAGTACTTC.